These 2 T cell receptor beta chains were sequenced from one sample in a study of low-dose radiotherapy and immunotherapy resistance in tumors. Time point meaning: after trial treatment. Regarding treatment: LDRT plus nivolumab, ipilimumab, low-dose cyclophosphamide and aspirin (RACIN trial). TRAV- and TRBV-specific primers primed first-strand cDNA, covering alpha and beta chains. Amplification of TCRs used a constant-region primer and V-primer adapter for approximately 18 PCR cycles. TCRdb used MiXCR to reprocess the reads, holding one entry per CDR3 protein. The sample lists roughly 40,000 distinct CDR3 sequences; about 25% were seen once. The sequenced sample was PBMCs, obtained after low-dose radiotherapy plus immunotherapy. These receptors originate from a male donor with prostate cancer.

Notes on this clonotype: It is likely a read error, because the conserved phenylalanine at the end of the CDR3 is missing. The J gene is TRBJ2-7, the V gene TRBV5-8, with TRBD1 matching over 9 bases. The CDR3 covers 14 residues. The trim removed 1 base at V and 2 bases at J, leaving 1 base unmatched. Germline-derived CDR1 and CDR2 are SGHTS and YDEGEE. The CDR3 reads CASSLTGGPYEQYS. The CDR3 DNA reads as TGTGCCAGCAGCTTGACAGGGGGCCCCTACGAGCAGTACTCC.

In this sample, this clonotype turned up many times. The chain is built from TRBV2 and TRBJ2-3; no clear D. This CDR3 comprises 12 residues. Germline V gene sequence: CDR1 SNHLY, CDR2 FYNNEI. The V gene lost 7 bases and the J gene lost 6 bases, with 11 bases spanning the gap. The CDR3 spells CASIQSRDTQYF. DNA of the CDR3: TGTGCCAGCATTCAGAGCCGGGATACGCAGTATTTT.